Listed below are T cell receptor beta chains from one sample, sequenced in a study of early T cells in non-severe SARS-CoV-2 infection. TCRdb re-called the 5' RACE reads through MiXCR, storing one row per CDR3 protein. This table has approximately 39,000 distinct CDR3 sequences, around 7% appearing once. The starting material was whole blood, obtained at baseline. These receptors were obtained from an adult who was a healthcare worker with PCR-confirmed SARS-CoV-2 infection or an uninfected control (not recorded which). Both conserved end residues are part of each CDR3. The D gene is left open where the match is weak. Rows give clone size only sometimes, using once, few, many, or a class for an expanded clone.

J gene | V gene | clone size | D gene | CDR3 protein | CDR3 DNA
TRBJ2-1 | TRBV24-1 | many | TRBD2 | CATSDPGRAGGNEQFF | TGTGCCACCAGTGACCCCGGGAGGGCCGGGGGCAATGAGCAGTTCTTC
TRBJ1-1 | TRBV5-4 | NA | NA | CASSLGVGEVFF | TGTGCCAGCAGCTTGGGGGTGGGTGAAGTTTTCTTT
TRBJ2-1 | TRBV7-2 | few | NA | CASRLGVSSYNEQFF | TGTGCCAGCAGGTTAGGGGTAAGCTCCTACAATGAGCAGTTCTTC
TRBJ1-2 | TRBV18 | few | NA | CASSQQVNYGYTF | TGTGCCAGCTCACAACAGGTTAACTATGGCTACACCTTC
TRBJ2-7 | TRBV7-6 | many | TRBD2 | CASSWTSGGGEQYF | TGTGCCAGCAGCTGGACTAGCGGGGGCGGGGAGCAGTACTTC
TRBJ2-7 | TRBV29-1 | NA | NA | CSVVSRSQEQYF | TGCAGCGTTGTGAGTCGGAGTCAAGAGCAGTACTTC
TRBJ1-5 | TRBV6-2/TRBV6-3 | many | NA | CASSYGRYNPFWLQPQHF | TGTGCCAGCAGTTACGGTCGTTATAATCCTTTCTGGCTACAGCCCCAGCATTTT
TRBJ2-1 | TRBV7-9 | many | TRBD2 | CASSSPGLAGAIEQFF | TGTGCCAGCAGCTCCCCCGGACTAGCGGGAGCAATTGAGCAGTTCTTC
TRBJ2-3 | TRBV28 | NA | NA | CASSSSGANRQYF | TGTGCCAGCAGTTCATCCGGGGCCAACCGACAGTATTTT
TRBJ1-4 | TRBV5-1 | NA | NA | CASSLALRQEATNEKLFF | TGCGCCAGCAGCTTGGCGCTTCGACAGGAAGCAACTAATGAAAAACTGTTTTTT
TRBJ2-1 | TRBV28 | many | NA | CASSSVFSYNEQFF | TGTGCCAGCAGTTCAGTGTTTTCCTACAATGAGCAGTTCTTC